This entry features one T cell receptor beta chain sequence. This sample is drawn from a study of OX40 agonist ivuxolimab in advanced cancers. The repertoire was sequenced with immunoSEQ multiplex PCR; TCRdb's copy has only in-frame clones and lacks some. The sample includes about 79,000 clones, more than 85% seen only once; the top ten take 0.8% to 1%. The CDR3 has 16 residues. V was trimmed by 0 bases and J by 5 bases, leaving 16 bases between them. Germline CDR1 WNHNN, CDR2 SYGVQD (reference sequence). V usage is TRBV10-1 and J usage is TRBJ2-5, with D perhaps assigned TRBD1 or TRBD2 (5 bases each). Sequencing was performed on CD4+ or CD8+ T cells sorted from blood, taken in a trial of the OX40 agonist ivuxolimab. The source is an adult with an advanced solid tumor such as melanoma, head and neck, liver or kidney cancer. CDR3 in amino acids: CASSESGRPWGETQYF. DNA of the CDR3: TGCGCCAGCAGTGAGTCCGGGCGACCCTGGGGGGAGACCCAGTACTTC.